A single sample is the source of the 8 T cell receptor beta chains below, sequenced in a study of shared clonotypes between healthy human individuals. Here immunoSEQ multiplex PCR was the method, and the copy in TCRdb shows in-frame clones only, minus some. The sample consists of some 680,000 clones, 73% of them appearing once. The source material was memory CD4+ T cells sorted from blood. Subset defined: CD45RA-negative fraction. The receptors here all came from a woman aged 25 to 39 in good health.

The chain combines TRBV18 with TRBJ2-7; maybe TRBD2 (5 bases). The germline CDR1 and CDR2 sequences are KGHSH and LQKENI. The V end was cut by 4 bases, the J end by 0 bases, with 7 bases between. The length of the CDR3 is 13 residues. In DNA form, the CDR3 reads TGTGCCAGCTCACACGGGATCTCCTACGAGCAGTACTTC. Protein product: CASSHGISYEQYF.

The count of this clone is one. The V and J genes are TRBV18 and TRBJ2-5; no definite D call. This CDR3 contains 13 residues. V was clipped by 1 base and J by 5 bases, with 8 bases between them. Germline lookup yields CDR1 KGHSH and CDR2 LQKENI. CDR3 sequence (DNA): TGTGCCAGCTCACCACGTCTCTCGGAGACCCAGTACTTC. Its protein product is CASSPRLSETQYF.

The table lists this clone with a few counts. The chain recombines TRBV28 with TRBJ1-2; D remains unclear. The CDR3 spans 13 residues. Germline CDR1 is MDHEN and CDR2 is SYDVKM. The germline V and J ends were trimmed by 2 bases and 4 bases, with 8 bases remaining between them. The CDR3 spells CASSLRVGYGYTF. In DNA form, the CDR3 reads TGTGCCAGCAGTTTACGGGTTGGCTATGGCTACACCTTC.

This clone has just a few counts. The chain carries TRBV25-1 and TRBJ2-5; maybe TRBD2 (6 bases). Trimming removed 1 base from V and 5 bases from J, with 8 bases in between. In germline, CDR1 is MGHDK, CDR2 SYGVNS. The CDR3 sequence is 13 residues long. CDR3 in amino acids: CASSESGGETQYF. The CDR3 region has the DNA TGTGCCAGCAGTGAATCTGGAGGGGAGACCCAGTACTTC. The complete variable domain, with remaining parts taken from reference TRBV25-1 and TRBJ2-5, reads EADIYQTPRYLVIGTGKKITLECSQTMGHDKMYWYQQDPGMELHLIHYSYGVNSTEKGDLSSESTVSRIRTEHFPLTLESARPSHTSQYLCASSESGGETQYFGPGTRLLVL.

The chain employs TRBV6-5 and TRBJ2-5, with 8 bases that match TRBD2. Looked up from germline, CDR1 is MNHEY and CDR2 is SVGAGI. J gave up 6 bases and V 7 bases, and 13 bases lay outside the gene matches. This CDR3 has 15 residues. The CDR3 is CASKAGGAVGKTQYF. The CDR3 region has the DNA TGTGCCAGCAAGGCGGGAGGAGCCGTTGGGAAGACCCAGTACTTC.

The chain carries TRBV19 and TRBJ2-3, with 9 positions matching TRBD2. Germline values: CDR1 LNHDA, CDR2 SQIVND (reference sequence). V shed 10 bases and J 8 bases; nucleotides not matched to a gene: 13. The CDR3 has 14 residues. Here the CDR3 reads CATRSGLAKGTQYF. In DNA, the CDR3 is TGTGCCACCAGGTCCGGACTAGCGAAAGGTACGCAGTATTTT.

This chain links TRBV5-1 with TRBJ1-1; weak D call: TRBD1 (6 bases). The CDR3 totals 17 residues. In germline, CDR1 is SGHRS, CDR2 YFSETQ. Trimming stripped 3 bases from V and 10 bases from J, with 28 bases between. CDR3 DNA sequence: TGCGCCAGCAGCTCGCCCGACTCGTCGGGGGCCCAGGGTCGAGCTTTCTTT. Its protein is CASSSPDSSGAQGRAFF.

This chain uses TRBV15 with TRBJ2-1; no firm D call. Looked up from germline, CDR1 is LNHNV and CDR2 is YYDKDF (reference sequence). The CDR3 runs 13 residues. V shed 6 bases and J shed 7 bases, with 13 bases lying between them. Here the CDR3 DNA reads TGTGCCACCAGTTATCGCCAGAGAAATGAGCAGTTCTTC. It translates to CATSYRQRNEQFF.